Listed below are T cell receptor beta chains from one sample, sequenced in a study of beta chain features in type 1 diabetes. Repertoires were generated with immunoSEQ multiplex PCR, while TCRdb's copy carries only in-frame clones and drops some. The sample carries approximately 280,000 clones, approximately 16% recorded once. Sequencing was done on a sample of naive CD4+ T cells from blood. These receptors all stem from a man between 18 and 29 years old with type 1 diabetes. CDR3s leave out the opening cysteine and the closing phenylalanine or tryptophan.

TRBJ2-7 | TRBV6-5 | ASSPSLTNSYEQY
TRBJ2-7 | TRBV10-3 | AITRGQNYYEQY
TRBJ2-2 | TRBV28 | ASTANTGELF
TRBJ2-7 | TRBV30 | AWSVPGASGLGNEQY
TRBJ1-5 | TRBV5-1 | ASSLEGIRNQPQH
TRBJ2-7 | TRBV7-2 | ASSVDRNYEQY
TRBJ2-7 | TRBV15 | ATSTRDRAEQY
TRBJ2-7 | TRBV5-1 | ASSLVQGGTYEQY
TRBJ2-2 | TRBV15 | ATSRGLYLTGELF
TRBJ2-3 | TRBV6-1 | ATAGATPSTDTQY
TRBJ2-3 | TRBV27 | ASSLRTITDTQY
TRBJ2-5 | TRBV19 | ASSRGLAGGQETQY
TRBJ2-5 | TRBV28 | ASRARDRVRLETQY
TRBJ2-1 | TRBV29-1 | SVPSTSGVFSYNEQF
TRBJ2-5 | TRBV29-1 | SVGQGMQTQY
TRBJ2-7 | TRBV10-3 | AIRPSGSSYEQY
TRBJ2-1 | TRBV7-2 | ASSLGRSLHEQF
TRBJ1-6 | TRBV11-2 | ASSIRDRGNSPLH
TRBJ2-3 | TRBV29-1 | SVEERGTQY
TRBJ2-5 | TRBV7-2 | ASSPRGHTLGVQY
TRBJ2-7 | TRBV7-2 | ASSPGQGAY
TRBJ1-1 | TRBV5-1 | ASSLDTNTEAF
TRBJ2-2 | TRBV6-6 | ASRTQGTTGELF
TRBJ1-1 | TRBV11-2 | ASSFARPTHVNTEAF
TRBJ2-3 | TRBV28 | AVRGDTDTQY
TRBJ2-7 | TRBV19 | ASSIQEASYEQY
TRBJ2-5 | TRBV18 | ASSPTGQGGETQY
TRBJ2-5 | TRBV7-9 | ASSFTGGETQY
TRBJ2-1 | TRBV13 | ASKGSDLYNEQF
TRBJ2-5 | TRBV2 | ASSRDRGEETQY
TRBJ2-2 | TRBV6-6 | ASRPRLANTGELF
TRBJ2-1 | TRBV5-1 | ASSFLRTSGATYNEQF
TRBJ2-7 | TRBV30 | AWSVASGEQY
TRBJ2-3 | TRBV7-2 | ASSPPRGSRRTDTQY
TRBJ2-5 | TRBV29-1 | SVGRRLARETQY
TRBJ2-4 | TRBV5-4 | ASSSGPWGGERNIQY
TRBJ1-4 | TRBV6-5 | ASAGGPLGEKLF
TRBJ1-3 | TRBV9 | ASTPNSGSGNTIY
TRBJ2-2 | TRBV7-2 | ASSSRWGTSGAGELF
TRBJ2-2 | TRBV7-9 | ASSTYRGDTGELF
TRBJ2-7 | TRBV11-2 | ASSLWSSYEQY
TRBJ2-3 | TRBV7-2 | ASGLQGTDTQY
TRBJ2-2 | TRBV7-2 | ASSLYQVTGELF
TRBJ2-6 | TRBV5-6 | ASTLVDRGANVLT
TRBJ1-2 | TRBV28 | ASSLFWSSLAVHNYGYT
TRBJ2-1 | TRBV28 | ASSPSGLVGDEQF
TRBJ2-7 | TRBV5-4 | ASSPGQPISYEQY
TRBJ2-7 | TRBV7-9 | ASSLGYRGQGFYEQY
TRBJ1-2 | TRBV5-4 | ASSLKGGAYGYT
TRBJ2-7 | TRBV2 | ASTRDRQYEQY
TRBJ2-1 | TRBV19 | ASSPAGGSYNEQF